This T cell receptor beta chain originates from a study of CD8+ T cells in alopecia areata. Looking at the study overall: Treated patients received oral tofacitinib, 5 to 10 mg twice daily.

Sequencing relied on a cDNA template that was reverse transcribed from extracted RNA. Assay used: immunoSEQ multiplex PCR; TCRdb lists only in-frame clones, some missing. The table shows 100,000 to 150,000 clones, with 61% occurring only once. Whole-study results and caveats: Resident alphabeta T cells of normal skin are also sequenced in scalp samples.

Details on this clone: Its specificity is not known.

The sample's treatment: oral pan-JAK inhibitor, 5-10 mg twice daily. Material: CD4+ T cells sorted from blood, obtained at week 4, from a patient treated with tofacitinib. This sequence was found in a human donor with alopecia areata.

Here the CDR3 reads CASSTRALEGTEAFF. The CDR3, as DNA: TGTGCCAGCAGCACCCGGGCCCTTGAAGGGACTGAAGCTTTCTTT. The V gene is TRBV7-2, the J gene TRBJ1-1; the D is unclear. The germline V gene encodes CDR1 SGHTA and CDR2 FQGNSA. The CDR3 has 15 amino acids. V dropped 5 bases and J dropped 5 bases, with 18 bases sitting between them.